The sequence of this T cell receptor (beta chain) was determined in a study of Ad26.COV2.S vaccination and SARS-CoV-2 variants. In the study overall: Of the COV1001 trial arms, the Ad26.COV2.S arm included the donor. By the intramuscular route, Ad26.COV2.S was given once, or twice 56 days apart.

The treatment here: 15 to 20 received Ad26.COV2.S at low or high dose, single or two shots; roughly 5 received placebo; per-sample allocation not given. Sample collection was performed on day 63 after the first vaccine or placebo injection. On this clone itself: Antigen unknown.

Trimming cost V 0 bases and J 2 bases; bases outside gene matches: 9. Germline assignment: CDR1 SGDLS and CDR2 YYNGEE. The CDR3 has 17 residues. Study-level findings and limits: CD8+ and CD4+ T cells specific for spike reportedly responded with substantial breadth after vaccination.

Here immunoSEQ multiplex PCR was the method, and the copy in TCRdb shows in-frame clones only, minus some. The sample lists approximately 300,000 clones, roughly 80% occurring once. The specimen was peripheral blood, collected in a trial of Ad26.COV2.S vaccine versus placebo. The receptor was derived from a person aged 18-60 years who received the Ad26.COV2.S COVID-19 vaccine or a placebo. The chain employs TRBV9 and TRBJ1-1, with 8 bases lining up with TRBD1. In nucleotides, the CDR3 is TGTGCCAGCAGCGTAGGAGGGCAGGGGGCAGGAAACACTGAAGCTTTCTTT. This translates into CASSVGGQGAGNTEAFF.